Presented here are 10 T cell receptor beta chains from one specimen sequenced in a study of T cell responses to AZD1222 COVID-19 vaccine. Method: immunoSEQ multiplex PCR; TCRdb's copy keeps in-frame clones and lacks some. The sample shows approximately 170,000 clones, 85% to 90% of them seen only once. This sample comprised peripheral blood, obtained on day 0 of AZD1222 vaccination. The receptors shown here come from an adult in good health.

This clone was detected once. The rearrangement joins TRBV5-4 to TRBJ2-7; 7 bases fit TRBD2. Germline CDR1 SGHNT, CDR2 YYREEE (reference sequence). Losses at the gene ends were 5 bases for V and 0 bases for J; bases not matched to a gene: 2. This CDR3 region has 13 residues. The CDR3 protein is CASRGGDSYEQYV. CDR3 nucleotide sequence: TGTGCCAGCAGGGGGGGGGACTCCTACGAGCAGTACGTC.

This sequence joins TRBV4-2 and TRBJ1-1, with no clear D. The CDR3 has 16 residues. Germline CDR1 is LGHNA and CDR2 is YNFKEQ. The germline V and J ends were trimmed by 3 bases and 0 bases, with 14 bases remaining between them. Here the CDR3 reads CASSHGSETMNTEAFF. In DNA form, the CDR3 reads TGTGCCAGCAGCCATGGTTCAGAGACTATGAACACTGAAGCTTTCTTT.

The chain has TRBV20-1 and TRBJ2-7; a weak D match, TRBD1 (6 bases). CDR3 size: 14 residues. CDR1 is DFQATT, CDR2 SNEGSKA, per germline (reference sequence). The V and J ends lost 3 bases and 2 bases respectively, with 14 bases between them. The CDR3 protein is CSASQGWETYEQYF. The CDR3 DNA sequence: TGCAGTGCTAGTCAGGGGTGGGAGACCTACGAGCAGTACTTC.

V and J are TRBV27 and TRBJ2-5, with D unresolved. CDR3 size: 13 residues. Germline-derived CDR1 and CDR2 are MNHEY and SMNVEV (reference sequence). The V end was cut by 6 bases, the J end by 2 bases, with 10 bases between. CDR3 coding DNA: TGTGCCAGCAGCGGCCCGTTGCAAGAGACCCAGTACTTC. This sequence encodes CASSGPLQETQYF.

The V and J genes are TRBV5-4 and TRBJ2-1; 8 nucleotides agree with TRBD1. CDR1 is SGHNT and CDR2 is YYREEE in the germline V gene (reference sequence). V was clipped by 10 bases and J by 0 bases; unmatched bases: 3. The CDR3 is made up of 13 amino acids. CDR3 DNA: TGTGCCGGGGGACAGGACTCCTACAATGAGCAGTTCTTC. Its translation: CAGGQDSYNEQFF.

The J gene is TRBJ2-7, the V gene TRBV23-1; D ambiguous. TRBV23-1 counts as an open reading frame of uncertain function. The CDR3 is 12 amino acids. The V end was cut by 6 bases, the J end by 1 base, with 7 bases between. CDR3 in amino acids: CASSPDSYEQYV. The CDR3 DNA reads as TGCGCCAGCAGCCCAGATTCCTACGAGCAGTACGTC.

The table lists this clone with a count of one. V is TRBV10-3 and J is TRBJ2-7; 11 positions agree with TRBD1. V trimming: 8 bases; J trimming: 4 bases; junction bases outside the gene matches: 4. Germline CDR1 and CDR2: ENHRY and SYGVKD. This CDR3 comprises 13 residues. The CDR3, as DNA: TGTGCCATCGGGACAGGGGGTAGGTACGAGCAGTACGTC. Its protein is CAIGTGGRYEQYV.

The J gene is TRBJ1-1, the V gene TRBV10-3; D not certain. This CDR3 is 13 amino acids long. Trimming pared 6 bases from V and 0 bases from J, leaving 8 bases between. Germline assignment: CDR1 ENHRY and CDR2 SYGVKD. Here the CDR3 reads CAIREGMNTEAFF. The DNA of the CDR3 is TGTGCCATCAGGGAGGGCATGAACACTGAAGCTTTCTTT.

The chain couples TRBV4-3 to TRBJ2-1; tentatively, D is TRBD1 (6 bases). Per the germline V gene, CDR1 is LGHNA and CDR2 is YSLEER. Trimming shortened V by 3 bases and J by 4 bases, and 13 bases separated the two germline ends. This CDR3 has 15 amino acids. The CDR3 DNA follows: TGCGCCAGCAGCCACCACGGACAGACATACAATGAGCAGTTCTTC. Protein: CASSHHGQTYNEQFF.

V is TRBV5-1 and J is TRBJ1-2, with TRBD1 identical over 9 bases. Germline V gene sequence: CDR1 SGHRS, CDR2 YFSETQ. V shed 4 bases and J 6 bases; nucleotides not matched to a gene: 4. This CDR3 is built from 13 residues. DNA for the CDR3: TGCGCCAGCAGCCCGAGGACAGGGGATGGCTACACCTTC. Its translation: CASSPRTGDGYTF.